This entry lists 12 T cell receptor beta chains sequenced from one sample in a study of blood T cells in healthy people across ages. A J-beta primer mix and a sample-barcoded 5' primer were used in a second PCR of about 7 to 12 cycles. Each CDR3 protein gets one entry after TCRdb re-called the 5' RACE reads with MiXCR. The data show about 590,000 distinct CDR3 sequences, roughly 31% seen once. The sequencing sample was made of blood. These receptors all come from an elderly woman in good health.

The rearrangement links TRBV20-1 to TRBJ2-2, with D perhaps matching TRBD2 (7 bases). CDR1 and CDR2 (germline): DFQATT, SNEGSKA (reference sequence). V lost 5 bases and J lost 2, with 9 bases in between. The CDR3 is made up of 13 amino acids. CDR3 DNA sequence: TGCAGTGCTCGGGGGGCTAACACCGGGGAGCTGTTTTTT. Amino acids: CSARGANTGELFF.

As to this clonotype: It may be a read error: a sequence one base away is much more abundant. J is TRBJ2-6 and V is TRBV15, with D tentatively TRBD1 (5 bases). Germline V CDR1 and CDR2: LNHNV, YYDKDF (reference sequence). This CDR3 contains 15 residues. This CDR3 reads CATSTSLTGANVRTF. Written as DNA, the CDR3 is TGTGCCACCAGCACCTCATTAACTGGGGCCAACGTCCGGACTTTC.

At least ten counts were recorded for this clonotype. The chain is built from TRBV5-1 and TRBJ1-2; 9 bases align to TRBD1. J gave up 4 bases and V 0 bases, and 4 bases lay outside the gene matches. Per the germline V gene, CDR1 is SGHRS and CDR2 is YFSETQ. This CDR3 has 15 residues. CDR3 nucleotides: TGCGCCAGCAGCTTGGGCCTGACAGGGGGCTATGGCTACACCTTC. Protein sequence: CASSLGLTGGYGYTF. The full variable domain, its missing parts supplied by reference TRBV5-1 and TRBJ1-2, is KAGVTQTPRYLIKTRGQQVTLSCSPISGHRSVSWYQQTPGQGLQFLFEYFSETQRNKGNFPGRFSGRQFSNSRSEMNVSTLELGDSALYLCASSLGLTGGYGYTFGSGTRLTVV.

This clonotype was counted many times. The CDR3 nucleotides read TGCGCCAGCAATAAGCCGGGGGACTATGAGCAGTTCTTC. This encodes CASNKPGDYEQFF. V gene TRBV5-1 combines with J gene TRBJ2-1, with a tentative D call TRBD2 (6 bases). Germline V gene sequence: CDR1 SGHRS, CDR2 YFSETQ. The V and J ends lost 6 bases and 8 bases respectively, with 15 bases between them. This CDR3 region has 13 residues.

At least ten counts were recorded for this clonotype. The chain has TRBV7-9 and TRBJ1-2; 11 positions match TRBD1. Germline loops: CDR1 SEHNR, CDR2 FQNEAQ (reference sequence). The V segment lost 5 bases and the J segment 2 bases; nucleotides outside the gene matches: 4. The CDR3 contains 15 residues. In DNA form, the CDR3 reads TGTGCCAGCAGCCCCAGGACAGGGGGCAACTATGGCTACACCTTC. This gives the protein CASSPRTGGNYGYTF. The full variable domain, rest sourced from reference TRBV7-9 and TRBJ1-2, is DTGVSQNPRHKITKRGQNVTFRCDPISEHNRLYWYRQTLGQGPEFLTYFQNEAQLEKSRLLSDRFSAERPKGSFSTLEIQRTEQGDSAMYLCASSPRTGGNYGYTFGSGTRLTVV.

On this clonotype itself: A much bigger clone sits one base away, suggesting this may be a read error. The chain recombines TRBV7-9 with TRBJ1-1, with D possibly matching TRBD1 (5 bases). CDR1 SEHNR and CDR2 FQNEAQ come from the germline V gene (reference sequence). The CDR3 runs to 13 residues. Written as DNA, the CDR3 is TGTGCCAGCGGTGGACAAATGAACTCTGAAGCTTTCTTT. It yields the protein CASGGQMNSEAFF.

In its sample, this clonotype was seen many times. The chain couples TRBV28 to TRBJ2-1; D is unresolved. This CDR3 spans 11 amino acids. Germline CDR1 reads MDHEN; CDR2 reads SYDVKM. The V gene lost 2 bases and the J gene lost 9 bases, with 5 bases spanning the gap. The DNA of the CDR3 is TGTGCCAGCAGTTTAAGGAGTGAGCAGTTCTTC. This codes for CASSLRSEQFF. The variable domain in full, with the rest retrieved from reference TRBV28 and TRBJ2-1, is DVKVTQSSRYLVKRTGEKVFLECVQDMDHENMFWYRQDPGLGLRLIYFSYDVKMKEKGDIPEGYSVSREKKERFSLILESASTNQTSMYLCASSLRSEQFFGPGTRLTVL.

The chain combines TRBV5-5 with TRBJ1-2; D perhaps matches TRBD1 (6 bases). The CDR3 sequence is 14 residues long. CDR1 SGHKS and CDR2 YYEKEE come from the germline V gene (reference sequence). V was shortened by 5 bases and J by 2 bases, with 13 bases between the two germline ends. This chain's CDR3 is CASRQGTTNYGYTF. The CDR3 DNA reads TGTGCCAGCAGGCAGGGGACAACCAACTATGGCTACACCTTC.

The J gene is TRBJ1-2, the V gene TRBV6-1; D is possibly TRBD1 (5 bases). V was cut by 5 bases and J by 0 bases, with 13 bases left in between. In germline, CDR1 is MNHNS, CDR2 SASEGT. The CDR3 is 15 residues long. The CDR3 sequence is CASSTGVGSNYGYTF. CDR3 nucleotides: TGTGCCAGCAGTACGGGGGTGGGTTCTAACTATGGCTACACCTTC.

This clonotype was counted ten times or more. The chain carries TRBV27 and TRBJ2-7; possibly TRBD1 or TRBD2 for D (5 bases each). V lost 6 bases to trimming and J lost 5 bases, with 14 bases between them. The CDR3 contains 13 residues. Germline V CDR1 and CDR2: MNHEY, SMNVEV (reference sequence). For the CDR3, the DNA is TGTGCCAGCAGCCCCGTCGGGGCAAACGAGCAGTACTTC. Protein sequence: CASSPVGANEQYF.

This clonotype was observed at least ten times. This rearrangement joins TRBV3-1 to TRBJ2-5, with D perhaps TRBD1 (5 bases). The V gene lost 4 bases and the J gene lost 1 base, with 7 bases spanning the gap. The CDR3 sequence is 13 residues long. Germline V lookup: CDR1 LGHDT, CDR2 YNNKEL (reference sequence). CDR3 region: CASSRTPQETQYF. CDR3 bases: TGTGCCAGCAGCCGGACACCCCAAGAGACCCAGTACTTC.

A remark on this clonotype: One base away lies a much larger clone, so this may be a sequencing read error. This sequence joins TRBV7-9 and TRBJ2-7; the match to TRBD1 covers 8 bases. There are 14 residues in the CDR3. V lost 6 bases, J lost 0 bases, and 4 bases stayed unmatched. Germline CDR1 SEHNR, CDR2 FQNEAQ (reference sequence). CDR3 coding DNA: TGTGCCAGCAGGTCAGACAGGGGCTCCTACGAGCAGTACTTC. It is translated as CASRSDRGSYEQYF.